These 22 T cell receptor beta chains were all obtained from the same sample, sequenced in a study of T cells after yellow fever vaccination. TCRdb re-derived calls from the 5' RACE reads in MiXCR, one entry per CDR3 protein. The top ten clones hold 30% to 40% of a sample with approximately 120,000 distinct CDR3 sequences, approximately 8.4% of them seen once. Specimen: CD8+ T cells sorted from PBMCs, collected on the day of the yellow fever booster vaccination. These receptor sequences come from a young man who received the YFV17D yellow fever vaccine.

The V call is TRBV19, the J call TRBJ2-5; 8 bases are shared with TRBD1. V lost 5 bases to trimming and J lost 4 bases; unmatched junction nucleotides: 12. The CDR3 runs to 16 residues. Germline V gene data show CDR1 as LNHDA and CDR2 as SQIVND (reference sequence). This CDR3 is CASSGLQGDVAETQYF. The CDR3 bases are TGTGCCAGTAGTGGATTACAGGGGGACGTCGCAGAGACCCAGTACTTC.

The table lists this clonotype with a few counts. The chain carries TRBV18 and TRBJ2-5, with a weak D call TRBD1 (5 bases). The germline V and J ends were trimmed by 3 bases and 1 base, with 12 bases remaining between them. The CDR3 contains 15 residues. Germline CDR1 and CDR2: KGHSH and LQKENI. In DNA form, the CDR3 reads TGTGCCAGCTCACCCGCGGACACAGGCCAAGAGACCCAGTACTTC. Translated, it gives CASSPADTGQETQYF.

This clonotype appeared many times. The chain carries TRBV7-2 and TRBJ2-3; 8 positions match TRBD2. V shed 8 bases and J 5 bases; nucleotides not matched to a gene: 12. The CDR3 covers 15 residues. The germline V gene encodes CDR1 SGHTA and CDR2 FQGNSA. For the CDR3, the DNA is TGTGCCAGCCCCTCCCCCCGGGGGGGTTTAGATACGCAGTATTTT. Translation: CASPSPRGGLDTQYF. The full variable domain, rest sourced from reference TRBV7-2 and TRBJ2-3, is GAGVSQSPSNKVTEKGKDVELRCDPISGHTALYWYRQSLGQGLEFLIYFQGNSAPDKSGLPSDRFSAERTGGSVSTLTIQRTQQEDSAVYLCASPSPRGGLDTQYFGPGTRLTVL.

The chain uses TRBV10-1 and TRBJ1-2; no firm D call. Germline V gene sequence: CDR1 WNHNN, CDR2 SYGVQD (reference sequence). V was clipped by 0 bases and J by 4 bases, with 15 bases between them. The CDR3 runs to 16 residues. The CDR3 bases are TGCGCCAGCAGTGAGTCGAGAGGGCTGGGATTCTATGGCTACACCTTC. As protein: CASSESRGLGFYGYTF.

Written as DNA, the CDR3 is TGTGCCAGTACCAACGGTGGAGAGACCCAGTACTTC. Encoded protein: CASTNGGETQYF. V usage is TRBV19 and J usage is TRBJ2-5; D gene unclear. Trimming took off 7 bases at V and 4 bases at J, with 10 bases between the two ends. The CDR3 length is 12 residues. From germline, CDR1 is LNHDA and CDR2 SQIVND (reference sequence).

This clonotype came up a few times. The chain is built from TRBV6-6 and TRBJ2-7, with D possibly TRBD1 on 6 matching bases. The CDR3 totals 13 residues. The germline V and J ends were trimmed by 0 bases and 7 bases, with 10 bases remaining between them. Germline-derived CDR1 and CDR2 are MNHNY and SVGAGI (reference sequence). In DNA, the CDR3 is TGTGCCAGCAGTTACTCGGGGGACAAAGAGCAGTACGTC. This codes for CASSYSGDKEQYV.

J is TRBJ2-2 and V is TRBV19; 8 positions agree with TRBD1. Per germline, CDR1 LNHDA and CDR2 SQIVND (reference sequence). V dropped 8 bases and J dropped 4; count of bases not matched to a gene: 6. The CDR3 is made up of 14 amino acids. In nucleotides, the CDR3 is TGTGCCAGTCTTCCCGGACAGGGCACCGGGGAGCTGTTTTTT. Protein: CASLPGQGTGELFF.

This clonotype was recorded at least ten times. This sequence joins TRBV29-1 and TRBJ1-1; no reliable D call. The CDR3 covers 14 residues. The germline CDR1 and CDR2 sequences are SQVTM and ANQGSEA. The V end was cut by 7 bases, the J end by 5 bases, with 20 bases between. The CDR3 spells CSGWSGRILTEAFF. DNA for the CDR3: TGCAGCGGATGGTCGGGGAGGATTCTAACTGAAGCTTTCTTT.

The genes are TRBV5-1 and TRBJ2-4; possible D gene TRBD1, 5 bases. The ends were cut back, 2 bases at V and 3 bases at J, with 12 bases in the middle. The germline V gene has CDR1 SGHRS and CDR2 YFSETQ. CDR3 length: 15 amino acids. This chain's CDR3 is CASSLNRFSKNIQYF. The CDR3, as DNA: TGCGCCAGCAGCTTAAACAGGTTTAGCAAAAACATTCAGTACTTC.

The CDR3 DNA follows: TGTGCCATACAGGGACAGGGGGCCTCTGAAGCTTTCTTT. Its translation is CAIQGQGASEAFF. This chain connects TRBV6-1 to TRBJ1-1; 12 nucleotides match TRBD1. CDR3 length: 13 amino acids. The ends lost 10 bases at V and 6 bases at J; junction bases unmatched: 6. Germline CDR1 is MNHNS and CDR2 is SASEGT.

The V gene is TRBV4-1, the J gene TRBJ2-3; 11 positions agree with TRBD2. From germline, CDR1 is MGHRA and CDR2 YSYEKL. This CDR3 is 15 amino acids long. The J segment lost 5 bases and the V segment lost 6 bases, leaving 7 bases of the junction unmatched. Written as DNA, the CDR3 is TGCGCCAGCAGACACATAGCGGGGGGGCGAGATACGCAGTATTTT. This translates into CASRHIAGGRDTQYF.

This clonotype has a handful of counts. This chain connects TRBV4-1 to TRBJ2-1, with TRBD2 matching over 8 bases. V was pared by 3 bases and J by 8 bases, with 12 bases of the junction left unmatched. The CDR3 is 16 amino acids. From germline, CDR1 is MGHRA and CDR2 YSYEKL. CDR3 nucleotides: TGCGCCAGCAGCCAGGAACCACGGGGGGGCCTTTATGAGCAGTTCTTC. It codes for CASSQEPRGGLYEQFF.

This chain joins TRBV29-1 and TRBJ2-7; D is unclear. Germline CDR1 and CDR2: SQVTM and ANQGSEA. The ends were cut back, 0 bases at V and 0 bases at J, with 12 bases in the middle. The CDR3 totals 15 residues. The CDR3 spells CSVEDLSGGSYEQYF. The CDR3 DNA sequence: TGCAGCGTTGAAGATCTTTCGGGCGGCTCCTACGAGCAGTACTTC.

This CDR3 is CASSLAGTGDLHGYTF. The CDR3 nucleotides read TGTGCCAGCAGCTTGGCCGGGACAGGGGATTTGCATGGCTACACCTTC. The chain uses TRBV5-4 and TRBJ1-2, with 10 bases that match TRBD1. CDR3 length equals 16 residues. J lost 6 bases, V lost 0 bases, and 8 bases had no gene match. Germline CDR1 is SGHNT and CDR2 is YYREEE (reference sequence).

This clonotype showed up just a few times. The J gene is TRBJ2-3, the V gene TRBV10-3, with 8 bases matching TRBD1. Germline V gene sequence: CDR1 ENHRY, CDR2 SYGVKD. The V gene end was trimmed by 11 bases and the J gene end by 2 bases; junction bases not matched to a gene: 15. The CDR3 has 16 residues. The CDR3, as DNA: TGTGCCTCAAGACAGGGGTCGAGGGCACACACAGATACGCAGTATTTT. It is translated as CASRQGSRAHTDTQYF.

The chain combines TRBV6-1 with TRBJ2-7; no definite D call. The germline V and J ends were trimmed by 9 bases and 3 bases, with 21 bases remaining between them. Per germline, CDR1 MNHNS and CDR2 SASEGT. This CDR3 is built from 15 residues. CDR3 DNA: TGTGCCAGGCCAAAGCCCGACCCGGGCAGCTACGAGCAGTACGTC. Translating gives CARPKPDPGSYEQYV.

This clonotype was observed a handful of times. The chain employs TRBV7-2 and TRBJ1-1, with D possibly being TRBD1 (5 bases). Trimming pared 1 base from V and 6 bases from J, leaving 9 bases between. The CDR3 length is 13 residues. CDR1 and CDR2 (germline): SGHTA, FQGNSA. The CDR3 loop is CASSLGSGSEAFF. Written as DNA, the CDR3 is TGTGCCAGCAGCTTAGGGTCAGGGTCTGAAGCTTTCTTT.

Details on this clonotype: One junction end does not reproduce the germline sequence, and a read error may be involved. The rearrangement joins TRBV15 to TRBJ2-2, with TRBD2 matching over 11 bases. The length of the CDR3 is 19 residues. Germline-derived CDR1 and CDR2 are LNHNV and YYDKDF (reference sequence). CDR3 in amino acids: CATSRDVEVLASGGTGELF. In nucleotides, the CDR3 is TGTGCCACCAGCAGAGATGTAGAGGTGTTGGCTAGCGGGGGGACCGGGGAGCTGTTT. Full variable domain (outside the CDR3, taken from reference TRBV15 and TRBJ2-2): DAMVIQNPRYQVTQFGKPVTLSCSQTLNHNVMYWYQQKSSQAPKLLFHYYDKDFNNEADTPDNFQSRRPNTSFCFLDIRSPGLGDTAMYLCATSRDVEVLASGGTGELFGEGSRLTVL.

This clonotype was counted between two and nine times. The rearrangement joins TRBV23-1 to TRBJ2-5; 7 positions agree with TRBD2. TRBV23-1 is recorded as an ORF, its role being uncertain. The trim removed 6 bases at V and 1 base at J, leaving 14 bases unmatched. The CDR3 covers 17 residues. CDR3 DNA: TGCGCCAGCAGCCCCAAGGGGTTGCGGGGGAGCCAAGAGACCCAGTACTTC. This encodes CASSPKGLRGSQETQYF.

This clonotype was seen only a few times. J is TRBJ2-6 and V is TRBV10-3; the D is unclear. Germline V gene lookup returns CDR1 ENHRY and CDR2 SYGVKD. The CDR3 covers 14 residues. Trimming pared 7 bases from V and 0 bases from J, leaving 7 bases between. CDR3 sequence: CAIMDPSGANVLTF. The CDR3 DNA reads TGTGCCATCATGGACCCCTCTGGGGCCAACGTCCTGACTTTC.

The chain is built from TRBV5-5 and TRBJ2-1; 9 bases line up with TRBD1. The CDR3 runs to 14 residues. Trimming took 1 base from V and 13 from J; bases not matched to a gene: 9. In germline, CDR1 is SGHKS, CDR2 YYEKEE (reference sequence). Here the CDR3 reads CASSLWDRERGQFF. In nucleotides, the CDR3 is TGTGCCAGCAGCTTGTGGGACAGGGAAAGAGGTCAGTTCTTC.

This clonotype has a count of ten or more. This chain uses TRBV2 with TRBJ2-6; D is perhaps TRBD1 (7 bases). V was shortened by 9 bases and J by 4 bases, with 13 bases between the two germline ends. This CDR3 spans 14 amino acids. From germline, CDR1 is SNHLY and CDR2 FYNNEI. Here the CDR3 DNA reads TGTGCCAGACAGGGGAGGTACGGGGCCAACGTCCTGACTTTC. Translating gives CARQGRYGANVLTF.